This T cell receptor (beta chain) is from a study of technical replicates of blood from several donors. The repertoire was sequenced with immunoSEQ multiplex PCR; TCRdb's copy has only in-frame clones and lacks some. This table holds about 59,000 clones, 80% to 95% found once. The CDR3 spans 18 residues. Germline CDR1 reads SGHTA; CDR2 reads FQGNSA. V shed 1 base and J shed 5 bases, with 23 bases lying between them. The source is a human donor in good health. Some clones in this sample may be carry-over from other donors' samples. J is TRBJ2-5 and V is TRBV7-2, with D perhaps matching TRBD2 (6 bases). Sequencing was carried out using PBMCs. The CDR3 coding sequence is TGTGCCAGCAGCTTAGAGCCTCCGCTAGCGTCCCCCGGGGAGACCCAGTACTTC. This codes for CASSLEPPLASPGETQYF.